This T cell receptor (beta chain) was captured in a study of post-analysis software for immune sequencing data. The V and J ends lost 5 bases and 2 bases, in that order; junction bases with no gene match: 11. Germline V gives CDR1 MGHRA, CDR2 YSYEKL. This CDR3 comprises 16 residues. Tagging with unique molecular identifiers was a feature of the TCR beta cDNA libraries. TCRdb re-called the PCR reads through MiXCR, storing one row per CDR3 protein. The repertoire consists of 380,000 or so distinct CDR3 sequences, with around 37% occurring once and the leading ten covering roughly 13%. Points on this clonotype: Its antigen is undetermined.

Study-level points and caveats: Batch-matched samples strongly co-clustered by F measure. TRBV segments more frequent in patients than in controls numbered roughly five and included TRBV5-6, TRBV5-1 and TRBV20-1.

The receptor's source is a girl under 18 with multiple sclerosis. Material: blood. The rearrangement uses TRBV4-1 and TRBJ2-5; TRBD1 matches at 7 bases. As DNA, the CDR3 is TGCGCCAGCAGCTCCCGACAGGGCCTCTTTCAAGAGACCCAGTACTTC. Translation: CASSSRQGLFQETQYF.